Given below is one T cell receptor beta chain in context. This specimen includes other DNA sequences encoding the same CDR3. The data were taken from a study of blood T cell repertoires in COVID-19. The assay was immunoSEQ multiplex PCR, and TCRdb's table has in-frame clones only and misses some. The table has over 250,000 clones, approximately 85% seen once. CDR1 and CDR2 (germline): SGHAT, FQNNGV. The CDR3 contains 14 residues. V was clipped by 0 bases and J by 4 bases, with 7 bases between them. Sequencing was done on a sample of PBMCs or T cells enriched from blood (not recorded which). The origin of this receptor is a woman under 40 who had recovered from COVID-19. This rearrangement joins TRBV11-2 to TRBJ2-1; D is ambiguous. The DNA for the CDR3 is TGTGCCAGCAGCTTAGACAGTTCTTACAATGAGCAGTTCTTC. Its protein product is CASSLDSSYNEQFF. The full variable domain, with the rest looked up from reference TRBV11-2 and TRBJ2-1, is EAGVAQSPRYKIIEKRQSVAFWCNPISGHATLYWYQQILGQGPKLLIQFQNNGVVDDSQLPKDRFSAERLKGVDSTLKIQPAKLEDSAVYLCASSLDSSYNEQFFGPGTRLTVL.